These 15 T cell receptor beta chains were sequenced from one sample in a study of blood T cell dynamics during melanoma immunotherapy (TCRdb year 2020). Sample time point, as interpreted from the label and publication: week 3, after first cycle of checkpoint inhibitor. Libraries were made using the immunoSEQ multiplex PCR assay. Here the immuneACCESS table is served through TCRdb, limited to in-frame sequences with V and J called. Missing clones are a known gap in these copies; in checked studies unresolved V genes cover under half, and the rest lacks a known reason. The sample table records more than 9,500 clones; 88% of these occur just once. Together, the top ten hold 4% of the sample. Material: blood, obtained from a patient treated with checkpoint blockade. Receptor source: a human donor with melanoma.

The gene calls are TRBV6-1 and TRBJ1-2, with TRBD1 as a possible D gene (6 bases). The CDR3 is 15 residues long. Trimming took 1 base from V and 3 from J, leaving 12 bases between them. Germline loops: CDR1 MNHNS, CDR2 SASEGT. CDR3: CASSEGWTAYYGYTF. Written as DNA, the CDR3 is TGTGCCAGCAGTGAAGGTTGGACAGCTTACTATGGCTACACCTTC.

This clone was picked up one time. The chain uses TRBV5-1 and TRBJ2-7; 12 bases map to TRBD1. J was trimmed by 6 bases and V by 5 bases; bases with no gene match: 9. Per the germline V gene, CDR1 is SGHRS and CDR2 is YFSETQ. CDR3 length equals 15 residues. CDR3 sequence (DNA): TGCGCCAGCAGGACAGCCGGGACAGGGGGCAGCGAGCAGTACTTC. Amino acid sequence: CASRTAGTGGSEQYF.

The chain uses TRBV5-5 and TRBJ1-2; D is undetermined. The CDR3 runs 15 residues. Germline V gene data show CDR1 as SGHKS and CDR2 as YYEKEE (reference sequence). Trimming pared 4 bases from V and 0 bases from J, leaving 13 bases between. The CDR3 reads CASSHYLATNYGYTF. In nucleotides, the CDR3 is TGTGCCAGCAGCCATTATTTAGCTACTAACTATGGCTACACCTTC.

The gene calls are TRBV7-8 and TRBJ2-7; no reliable D call. The germline gives CDR1 SGHVS, CDR2 FQNEAQ. This CDR3 comprises 13 residues. Trimming took off 0 bases at V and 0 bases at J, with 3 bases between the two ends. CDR3 DNA sequence: TGTGCCAGCAGCTTAGCGGTCTCCTACGAGCAGTACTTC. It specifies CASSLAVSYEQYF. Full variable domain (remainder filled in from reference TRBV7-8 and TRBJ2-7): GAGVSQSPRYKVAKRGQDVALRCDPISGHVSLFWYQQALGQGPEFLTYFQNEAQLDKSGLPSDRFFAERPEGSVSTLKIQRTQQEDSAVYLCASSLAVSYEQYFGPGTRLTVT.

The chain recombines TRBV20-1 with TRBJ1-3; D unresolved. V lost 6 bases and J lost 3, with 6 bases in between. From germline, CDR1 is DFQATT and CDR2 SNEGSKA (reference sequence). This CDR3 contains 11 residues. The CDR3 sequence is CSAMGGNTIYF. Here the CDR3 DNA reads TGCAGTGCCATGGGTGGAAACACCATATATTTT.

The V and J genes are TRBV11-2 and TRBJ1-1; tentative D call: TRBD1 (6 bases). Trimming shortened V by 3 bases and J by 4 bases, and 9 bases separated the two germline ends. CDR3 length: 13 residues. Germline V CDR1 and CDR2: SGHAT, FQNNGV. CDR3 nucleotide sequence: TGTGCCAGCAGCTTGGGGGCGAGCACTGAAGCTTTCTTT. Translating gives CASSLGASTEAFF.

The chain is built from TRBV2 and TRBJ2-1; 14 bases are shared with TRBD2. CDR1 and CDR2 (germline): SNHLY, FYNNEI. Trimming at V came to 8 bases and at J to 7 bases, leaving 4 bases not matched to a gene. There are 14 residues in the CDR3. CDR3 DNA: TGTGCCAGCGGGACTAGCGGGAGAGTAAATGAGCAGTTCTTC. This gives the protein CASGTSGRVNEQFF.

The chain has TRBV29-1 and TRBJ2-5; tentatively, D is TRBD2 (6 bases). The DNA end is more similar to TRBJ2-7, so the J call may be wrong. Germline CDR1 reads SQVTM; CDR2 reads ANQGSEA. The CDR3 is 13 residues long. The CDR3 DNA reads as TGCAGCGCCACACTTGGGGGAGGCTACGAGCAGTACTTC. Residues: CSATLGGGYEQYF.

This chain's CDR3 is CASSYRESGELFF. The CDR3 region has the DNA TGTGCCAGCAGCTACAGGGAATCCGGGGAGCTGTTTTTT. V and J are TRBV11-3 and TRBJ2-2; TRBD1 is a possible D gene (6 bases). The germline V gene encodes CDR1 SGHNT and CDR2 YENEEA. The CDR3 has 13 residues. V gave up 4 bases and J gave up 6 bases, with 9 bases separating them.

The V call is TRBV6-6, the J call TRBJ2-7; 7 positions agree with TRBD2. Per the germline V gene, CDR1 is MNHNY and CDR2 is SVGAGI (reference sequence). With 8 bases clipped from V and 2 bases from J, the junction kept 3 bases outside the gene matches. This CDR3 is 12 amino acids long. The CDR3 DNA reads TGTGCCAGCGGGGAGGGCCCCTACGAGCAGTACTTC. This gives the protein CASGEGPYEQYF.

The DNA for the CDR3 is TGCGCCAGCAGCTTGAGTTTCGGCGTCTCTGGAAACACCATATATTTT. It yields the protein CASSLSFGVSGNTIYF. This chain joins TRBV5-1 and TRBJ1-3; D not resolved. V lost 1 base and J lost 0, with 11 bases in between. The germline gives CDR1 SGHRS, CDR2 YFSETQ. The CDR3 covers 16 residues. Based on the CDR3 plus reference TRBV5-1 and TRBJ1-3, the full variable domain is KAGVTQTPRYLIKTRGQQVTLSCSPISGHRSVSWYQQTPGQGLQFLFEYFSETQRNKGNFPGRFSGRQFSNSRSEMNVSTLELGDSALYLCASSLSFGVSGNTIYFGEGSWLTVV.

J is TRBJ2-5 and V is TRBV11-2; 7 bases match TRBD1. Germline assignment: CDR1 SGHAT and CDR2 FQNNGV. The CDR3 contains 14 residues. The V segment lost 5 bases and the J segment 7 bases; nucleotides outside the gene matches: 10. CDR3 loop: CASSTLQGRGTQYF. Written as DNA, the CDR3 is TGTGCCAGCAGCACCCTACAGGGGCGCGGGACCCAGTACTTC.

The V gene is TRBV6-1, the J gene TRBJ1-1; D possibly corresponds to TRBD1 (6 bases). V lost 6 bases and J lost 1, with 9 bases in between. The germline gives CDR1 MNHNS, CDR2 SASEGT. CDR3 size: 13 residues. In DNA form, the CDR3 reads TGTGCCAGCAGCCACAGGGAGAACACTGAAGCTTTCTTT. Its translation: CASSHRENTEAFF.

The gene calls are TRBV5-3 and TRBJ2-5; 15 nucleotides match TRBD2. TRBV5-3 is an ORF for which the function is uncertain. Unmatched junction bases numbered 6, after V lost 3 bases and J lost 3 bases. CDR3 size: 17 residues. The CDR3 region has the DNA TGTGCCAGAAGCTCACCAAGGACTAGCGGGGGGGAAGAGACCCAGTACTTC. This translates into CARSSPRTSGGEETQYF.

This chain connects TRBV7-8 to TRBJ1-1; D is perhaps TRBD1 (5 bases). The V end was cut by 6 bases, the J end by 6 bases, with 17 bases between. CDR1 is SGHVS, CDR2 FQNEAQ, per germline. The CDR3 is 14 amino acids. Here the CDR3 reads CASSGGPAFAEAFF. In DNA form, the CDR3 reads TGTGCCAGCAGTGGGGGTCCCGCGTTCGCTGAAGCTTTCTTT.